This passage covers 19 T cell receptor beta chains from one sample sequenced in a study of cytomegalovirus exposure and HLA in healthy donors. It was with 60 Vbeta and 13 Jbeta primers that the PCR ran. The repertoire was sequenced with immunoSEQ multiplex PCR; TCRdb's copy has only in-frame clones and lacks some. The sample contains about 90,000 clones, around 84% of which appear only once. Sample: PBMCs. These receptors all come from a woman aged 40 to 49 in good health and CMV-seropositive.

The chain recombines TRBV9 with TRBJ2-1; 9 bases fit TRBD2. The junction had 8 bases not matched to a gene; V was cut back by 3 bases and J by 10 bases. This CDR3 is built from 14 residues. Germline V gene sequence: CDR1 SGDLS, CDR2 YYNGEE. CDR3 DNA: TGTGCCAGCAGCGGGGGGTCTAGCGGGAACGAGCAGTTCTTC. Translating it yields CASSGGSSGNEQFF.

The chain couples TRBV27 to TRBJ1-5, with a weak D call TRBD1 (5 bases). V lost 3 bases, J lost 0 bases, and 9 bases lay in between. Germline loops: CDR1 MNHEY, CDR2 SMNVEV (reference sequence). There are 15 residues in the CDR3. CDR3: CASSFQGYSNQPQHF. DNA for the CDR3: TGTGCCAGCAGTTTTCAGGGTTATAGCAATCAGCCCCAGCATTTT.

The CDR3 nucleotides read TGTGCCAGCAGCAAGACTCTAGCGGGAGGGCGTTACGAGCAGTACTTC. Protein product: CASSKTLAGGRYEQYF. The chain carries TRBV11-1 and TRBJ2-7, with 12 bases aligning to TRBD2. The V gene's germline CDR1 is SGHAT and CDR2 FQDESV (reference sequence). This CDR3 spans 16 amino acids. The J segment lost 4 bases and the V segment lost 5 bases, leaving 9 bases of the junction unmatched.

The chain combines TRBV28 with TRBJ2-5, with 8 bases aligning to TRBD1. Germline CDR1 reads MDHEN; CDR2 reads SYDVKM. The CDR3 runs to 14 residues. V lost 5 bases and J lost 10; bases outside the gene matches: 12. CDR3 sequence: CASSPRGQGVIQYF. CDR3 nucleotides: TGTGCCAGCAGTCCAAGAGGACAGGGAGTAATCCAGTACTTC.

The V call is TRBV6-5, the J call TRBJ2-1; the match to TRBD1 covers 7 bases. The CDR3 is 16 residues long. The trim removed 3 bases at V and 8 bases at J, leaving 13 bases unmatched. Germline V lookup: CDR1 MNHEY, CDR2 SVGAGI. DNA for the CDR3: TGTGCCAGCAGTTATAGAGCGGACCCTCAGGGGGATGAGCAGTTCTTC. This sequence encodes CASSYRADPQGDEQFF.

The genes are TRBV6-9 and TRBJ2-5; 9 bases match TRBD1. This CDR3 spans 17 amino acids. CDR1 MNHGY and CDR2 SVAAGI come from the germline V gene. The V gene end was trimmed by 2 bases and the J gene end by 1 base; junction bases not matched to a gene: 8. CDR3 bases: TGTGCCAGCAGTTATAACCGGGGACAGGGCTTCCAAGAGACCCAGTACTTC. Its translation is CASSYNRGQGFQETQYF.

DNA for the CDR3: TGTGCCAGCAGCCTTAACAGGGCGTATAGCAATCAGCCCCAGCATTTT. It is translated as CASSLNRAYSNQPQHF. The rearrangement joins TRBV28 to TRBJ1-5, with TRBD1 as a possible D gene (6 bases). In germline, CDR1 is MDHEN, CDR2 SYDVKM. V lost 6 bases and J lost 0, with 15 bases in between. The CDR3 consists of 16 residues.

This clone has a single count. The rearrangement links TRBV9 to TRBJ2-2, with TRBD2 identical over 13 bases. CDR1 SGDLS and CDR2 YYNGEE come from the germline V gene. With 2 bases clipped from V and 7 bases from J, the junction kept 5 bases outside the gene matches. This CDR3 contains 16 residues. The CDR3: CASSVETSGGGGELFF. The CDR3 nucleotides are TGTGCCAGCAGCGTCGAAACTAGCGGGGGGGGCGGGGAGCTGTTTTTT.

V gene TRBV5-1 combines with J gene TRBJ2-5, with 11 bases that match TRBD1. The end of the DNA aligns better with TRBJ2-7, so the J call may be wrong. Germline CDR1 SGHRS, CDR2 YFSETQ. This CDR3 is built from 15 residues. The CDR3 region is CASSMGTGGSYEQYF. The CDR3 DNA reads as TGCGCCAGCAGCATGGGGACAGGGGGGAGCTACGAGCAGTACTTC.

V and J are TRBV27 and TRBJ2-3, with TRBD2 identical over 11 bases. Germline V gene data show CDR1 as MNHEY and CDR2 as SMNVEV (reference sequence). J lost 14 bases, V lost 6 bases, and 13 bases had no gene match. This CDR3 is built from 14 residues. CDR3 bases: TGTGCCAGCAGAATTATTCTCACTAGCGGGAGCACGTATTTT. It codes for CASRIILTSGSTYF.

This chain joins TRBV7-8 and TRBJ1-5, with 7 bases aligning to TRBD1. J was trimmed by 1 base and V by 1 base; bases with no gene match: 13. There are 19 residues in the CDR3. From germline, CDR1 is SGHVS and CDR2 FQNEAQ. CDR3 nucleotides: TGTGCCAGCAGCTTAGAAACAGGGGAGGTCATTGTAAGCAATCAGCCCCAGCATTTT. As protein: CASSLETGEVIVSNQPQHF.

This clone was seen only a few times. This chain uses TRBV19 with TRBJ1-1, with 7 bases that match TRBD1. Germline V gene lookup returns CDR1 LNHDA and CDR2 SQIVND (reference sequence). The junction had 3 bases not matched to a gene; V was cut back by 4 bases and J by 1 base. CDR3 length: 14 residues. CDR3 region: CASSRDRANTEAFF. CDR3 nucleotide sequence: TGTGCCAGTAGTAGGGACAGAGCGAACACTGAAGCTTTCTTT. Using reference TRBV19 and TRBJ1-1 for the parts outside the CDR3, the full variable domain is DGGITQSPKYLFRKEGQNVTLSCEQNLNHDAMYWYRQDPGQGLRLIYYSQIVNDFQKGDIAEGYSVSREKKESFPLTVTSAQKNPTAFYLCASSRDRANTEAFFGQGTRLTVV.

The CDR3 bases are TGTGCCAGCAGTTTAGTTGGGACAGGGTTTGGTGGTGGCTACACCTTC. Encoded protein: CASSLVGTGFGGGYTF. V and J are TRBV27 and TRBJ1-2; TRBD1 matches 9 bases. Germline V gene sequence: CDR1 MNHEY, CDR2 SMNVEV (reference sequence). The V gene end was trimmed by 2 bases and the J gene end by 7 bases; junction bases not matched to a gene: 11. The CDR3 runs to 16 residues.

The V gene is TRBV7-3, the J gene TRBJ2-1; possible D gene TRBD2, 5 bases. Germline-derived CDR1 and CDR2 are SGHTA and FQGTGA. The CDR3 contains 13 residues. V lost 2 bases to trimming and J lost 9 bases, with 11 bases between them. The CDR3 sequence is CASSLRRGGEQFF. The DNA for the CDR3 is TGTGCCAGCAGCTTACGACGGGGTGGTGAGCAGTTCTTC.

V is TRBV7-2 and J is TRBJ2-3, with 8 bases lining up with TRBD1. The CDR3 has 19 amino acids. V lost 5 bases to trimming and J lost 2 bases; unmatched junction nucleotides: 18. The V gene's germline CDR1 is SGHTA and CDR2 FQGNSA. The CDR3 sequence: CASSRKTRDRSSYTDTQYF. In DNA form, the CDR3 reads TGTGCCAGCAGCCGCAAAACCCGGGACAGGTCGTCTTACACAGATACGCAGTATTTT.

A few counts support this clone. This rearrangement joins TRBV25-1 to TRBJ1-2; D is possibly TRBD1 (5 bases). Trimming shortened V by 5 bases and J by 7 bases, and 14 bases separated the two germline ends. Per germline, CDR1 MGHDK and CDR2 SYGVNS. The CDR3 is 13 residues long. The CDR3 DNA follows: TGTGCCAGCAGTCTCCTCGGCGGGGCTGGCTACACCTTC. Protein: CASSLLGGAGYTF.

This clone was seen a handful of times. The chain uses TRBV6-5 and TRBJ1-3, with D tentatively TRBD1 (5 bases). The CDR3 is made up of 16 amino acids. The germline gives CDR1 MNHEY, CDR2 SVGAGI. V lost 4 bases to trimming and J lost 0 bases, with 13 bases between them. CDR3: CASSLGGDGSGNTIYF. CDR3 nucleotides: TGTGCCAGCAGTTTAGGAGGGGACGGCTCTGGAAACACCATATATTTT.

This clone was detected a few times. The V gene is TRBV2, the J gene TRBJ2-3; 8 bases map to TRBD2. This CDR3 comprises 17 residues. V was clipped by 0 bases and J by 5 bases; unmatched bases: 10. CDR1 is SNHLY and CDR2 is FYNNEI in the germline V gene. CDR3 loop: CASSEAAGREIGDTQYF. The CDR3 nucleotides are TGTGCCAGCAGTGAAGCAGCCGGGAGGGAGATTGGAGATACGCAGTATTTT.

This clone was counted ten times or more. CDR3 protein: CASSFRNEQFF. DNA for the CDR3: TGTGCCAGCAGTTTTCGCAATGAGCAGTTCTTC. V usage is TRBV6-6 and J usage is TRBJ2-1, with D uncertain. Trimming pared 4 bases from V and 6 bases from J, leaving 4 bases between. Germline CDR1 reads MNHNY; CDR2 reads SVGAGI (reference sequence). This CDR3 is 11 amino acids long.